This TCR beta chain emerged from a study of human thymus T cells. The CDR3 consists of 14 residues. Trimming removed 4 bases at V and 2 bases at J, with 11 bases between. The germline CDR1 and CDR2 sequences are MGHRA and YSYEKL. TCRdb keeps only in-frame clones here, not all; method: immunoSEQ multiplex PCR. The profile shows 35,000 to 55,000 clones, over 85% of them singletons. This TCR was sampled from a boy in the first two years of life with a congenital heart defect but otherwise immunologically healthy. Input material: blood. The gene calls are TRBV4-1 and TRBJ1-2; D is unclear. CDR3: CASSPAGANYGYTF. The DNA of the CDR3 is TGCGCCAGCAGCCCCGCGGGTGCGAACTATGGCTACACCTTC.